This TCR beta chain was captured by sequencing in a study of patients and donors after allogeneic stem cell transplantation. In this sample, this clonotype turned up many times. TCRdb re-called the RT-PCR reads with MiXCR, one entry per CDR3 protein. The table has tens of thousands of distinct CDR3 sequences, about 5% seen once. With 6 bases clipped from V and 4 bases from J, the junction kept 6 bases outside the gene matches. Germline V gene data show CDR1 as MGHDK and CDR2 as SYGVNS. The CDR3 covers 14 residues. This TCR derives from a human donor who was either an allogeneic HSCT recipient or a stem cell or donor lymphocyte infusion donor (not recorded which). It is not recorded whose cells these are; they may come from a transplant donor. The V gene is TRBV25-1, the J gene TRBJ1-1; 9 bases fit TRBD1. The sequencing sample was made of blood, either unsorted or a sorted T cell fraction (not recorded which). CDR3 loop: CASRRDREGTEAFF. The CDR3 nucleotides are TGTGCCAGCAGACGGGACAGGGAGGGCACTGAAGCTTTCTTT.